Below, 32 T cell receptor beta chains from the same sample are listed, as sequenced in a study of control samples from healthy donors and cancer patients. Some clones are missing from TCRdb's copy, which holds only in-frame ones; the method was immunoSEQ multiplex PCR. The sample has some 150,000 clones, about 90% seen once. The material sequenced was blood. The receptors come from a man aged 18 to 35 in good health.

With respect to this clone: The junction departs from the called germline gene at one end, perhaps through a read error. The chain combines TRBV6-5 with TRBJ1-6; TRBD1 matches 8 bases. The length of the CDR3 is 14 residues. Germline V lookup: CDR1 MNHEY, CDR2 SVGAGI. DNA for the CDR3: TGTACCAGCGGGGCAGGGGGCCATAATTCACCCCTCCACTTT. It codes for CTSGAGGHNSPLHF.

The gene calls are TRBV11-2 and TRBJ2-4, with TRBD2 matching over 7 bases. The CDR3 consists of 15 residues. V was clipped by 2 bases and J by 6 bases; unmatched bases: 7. Germline V CDR1 and CDR2: SGHAT, FQNNGV. The CDR3 DNA reads as TGTGCCAGCAGCTTAAGGTGGGGGAGGGGAAACATTCAGTACTTC. It encodes CASSLRWGRGNIQYF.

This chain connects TRBV5-4 to TRBJ2-7; D gene unclear. V lost 0 bases to trimming and J lost 0 bases, with 10 bases between them. CDR3 length: 15 amino acids. The germline CDR1 and CDR2 sequences are SGHNT and YYREEE (reference sequence). The CDR3 bases are TGTGCCAGCAGCTTGGGGCAGGTAAGCTCCTACGAGCAGTACTTC. Residues: CASSLGQVSSYEQYF. Based on the CDR3 plus reference TRBV5-4 and TRBJ2-7, the full variable domain is ETGVTQSPTHLIKTRGQQVTLRCSSQSGHNTVSWYQQALGQGPQFIFQYYREEENGRGNFPPRFSGLQFPNYSSELNVNALELDDSALYLCASSLGQVSSYEQYFGPGTRLTVT.

The chain combines TRBV30 with TRBJ2-1; D not resolved. CDR1 is GTSNPN and CDR2 is SVGIG in the germline V gene (reference sequence). The CDR3 extends over 9 amino acids. V was pared by 5 bases and J by 6 bases, with 2 bases between. DNA for the CDR3: TGTGCCTGGTGCAATGAGCAGTTCTTC. Its protein product is CAWCNEQFF.

The chain carries TRBV6-1 and TRBJ2-3; D not certain. The CDR3 runs 13 residues. V dropped 3 bases and J dropped 6 bases, with 10 bases sitting between them. Germline lookup yields CDR1 MNHNS and CDR2 SASEGT. DNA of the CDR3: TGTGCCAGCAGTGACCCCCCCGGCGATACGCAGTATTTT. It yields the protein CASSDPPGDTQYF.

The CDR3 nucleotides read TGTGCCAGCAGTTATCAGGGTGGCTATGGCTACACCTTC. Translating it yields CASSYQGGYGYTF. The chain combines TRBV6-2 or TRBV6-3 with TRBJ1-2; D perhaps matches TRBD1 (5 bases). The length of the CDR3 is 13 residues. The germline V and J ends were trimmed by 3 bases and 4 bases, with 9 bases remaining between them. CDR1 is MNHEY, CDR2 SVGEGT, per germline.

The rearrangement links TRBV3-1 (or the pseudogene TRBV3-2) to TRBJ2-1, with D unclear. The germline V gene has CDR1 LGHDT and CDR2 YNNKEL (reference sequence). The CDR3 covers 16 residues. V lost 0 bases and J 1 base, leaving 10 bases between the germline ends. Here the CDR3 reads CASSQEGSSSYNEQFF. The CDR3 nucleotides are TGTGCCAGCAGCCAAGAGGGCAGTTCATCCTACAATGAGCAGTTCTTC.

The CDR3 region is CASSPPQPNSPLHF. The DNA for the CDR3 is TGTGCCAGCAGCCCCCCTCAGCCTAATTCACCCCTCCACTTT. This chain connects TRBV11-2 to TRBJ1-6; no clear D gene. Germline CDR1 reads SGHAT; CDR2 reads FQNNGV. This CDR3 is 14 amino acids long. Trimming took off 5 bases at V and 6 bases at J, with 11 bases between the two ends.

The chain employs TRBV10-3 and TRBJ2-5, with 12 bases aligning to TRBD2. Germline-derived CDR1 and CDR2 are ENHRY and SYGVKD. The CDR3 length is 19 residues. V gave up 3 bases and J gave up 3 bases; unmatched junction bases: 14. Written as DNA, the CDR3 is TGTGCCATCAGTGATCCTACTAGCGGGGGGCCAGAATTCGAAGAGACCCAGTACTTC. This encodes CAISDPTSGGPEFEETQYF.

The rearrangement uses TRBV12-3 or TRBV12-4 and TRBJ1-5, with D unclear. This CDR3 region has 13 residues. With 3 bases removed from V and 7 bases from J, the gap between germline ends came to 10 bases. In DNA form, the CDR3 reads TGTGCCAGCAGTTTTGGAGTAGGGCAGCCCCAGCATTTT. Translated: CASSFGVGQPQHF.

This rearrangement joins TRBV6-6 to TRBJ2-2; 8 bases align to TRBD2. CDR1 is MNHNY, CDR2 SVGAGI, per germline (reference sequence). CDR3 size: 14 residues. V was clipped by 5 bases and J by 4 bases; unmatched bases: 3. CDR3 loop: CASSDGLATGELFF. CDR3 nucleotide sequence: TGTGCCAGCAGTGACGGACTAGCCACCGGGGAGCTGTTTTTT.

The CDR3: CASSLLLGTDTQYF. CDR3 sequence (DNA): TGTGCCAGCAGTTTATTACTGGGCACAGATACGCAGTATTTT. The gene calls are TRBV28 and TRBJ2-3; no clear D gene. The CDR3 length is 14 residues. Per germline, CDR1 MDHEN and CDR2 SYDVKM. With 1 base removed from V and 1 base from J, the gap between germline ends came to 6 bases.

The rearrangement uses TRBV5-6 and TRBJ1-1; a weak D match, TRBD1 (6 bases). Germline CDR1 SGHDT, CDR2 YYEEEE. Deletions cut 5 bases from V and 4 bases from J, with 15 bases between. The CDR3 totals 14 residues. The CDR3 spells CASSHPDRATEAFF. CDR3 coding DNA: TGTGCCAGCAGTCACCCGGACAGAGCCACTGAAGCTTTCTTT.

In this sample, this clone turned up once. This chain uses TRBV7-3 with TRBJ1-1; TRBD1 is a possible D gene (5 bases). The CDR3 consists of 13 residues. V gave up 4 bases and J gave up 1 base, with 7 bases separating them. The V gene's germline CDR1 is SGHTA and CDR2 FQGTGA. In DNA, the CDR3 is TGTGCCAGCAGCTGGGGGGAGAACACTGAAGCTTTCTTT. It specifies CASSWGENTEAFF.

The genes are TRBV4-1 and TRBJ1-1, with 10 bases identical to TRBD1. V trimming: 3 bases; J trimming: 5 bases; junction bases outside the gene matches: 9. The CDR3 has 16 amino acids. Germline loops: CDR1 MGHRA, CDR2 YSYEKL. The CDR3 DNA reads as TGCGCCAGCAGCCATCCCCTGGACAGGGGGAAGACTGAAGCTTTCTTT. Amino acids: CASSHPLDRGKTEAFF.

Details on this clone: Distinct nucleotide sequences in the sample also encode this CDR3. J is TRBJ1-3 and V is TRBV19; no clear D gene. The CDR3 length is 14 residues. The ends were cut back, 2 bases at V and 0 bases at J, with 5 bases in the middle. In germline, CDR1 is LNHDA, CDR2 SQIVND (reference sequence). The CDR3 DNA sequence: TGTGCCAGTAGTATAAGTTCCTCTGGAAACACCATATATTTT. Its translation is CASSISSSGNTIYF.

The rearrangement links TRBV9 to TRBJ1-2; no firm D call. Trimming took off 0 bases at V and 0 bases at J, with 9 bases between the two ends. CDR3 length equals 15 residues. In germline, CDR1 is SGDLS, CDR2 YYNGEE. The CDR3 protein is CASSVADQSNYGYTF. CDR3 nucleotides: TGTGCCAGCAGCGTAGCCGACCAATCTAACTATGGCTACACCTTC.

CDR3 sequence: CASSQEAESSYNEQFF. CDR3 nucleotides: TGTGCCAGCAGCCAAGAAGCGGAGTCATCCTACAATGAGCAGTTCTTC. The chain uses TRBV4-2 and TRBJ2-1, with D tentatively TRBD2 (5 bases). This CDR3 has 16 residues. Germline CDR1 LGHNA, CDR2 YNFKEQ. Trimming shortened V by 0 bases and J by 1 base, and 10 bases separated the two germline ends.

This clone was recorded only once. The chain joins TRBV9 to TRBJ1-5; 10 bases fit TRBD1. Germline V gene data show CDR1 as SGDLS and CDR2 as YYNGEE. The V segment lost 4 bases and the J segment 3 bases; nucleotides outside the gene matches: 4. The CDR3 sequence is 15 residues long. The CDR3: CASSPGQGFNQPQHF. The DNA of the CDR3 is TGTGCCAGCAGCCCGGGACAGGGGTTCAATCAGCCCCAGCATTTT.

The chain combines TRBV6-2 or TRBV6-3 with TRBJ1-1; D is unclear. Germline V gives CDR1 MNHEY, CDR2 SVGEGT. V was trimmed by 0 bases and J by 0 bases, leaving 11 bases between them. The CDR3 sequence is 16 residues long. CDR3 protein: CASSYSMMELNTEAFF. The CDR3 nucleotides read TGTGCCAGCAGTTACTCAATGATGGAATTGAACACTGAAGCTTTCTTT.

The genes are TRBV5-6 and TRBJ1-5; no clear D. V lost 2 bases, J lost 0 bases, and 6 bases lay in between. Per germline, CDR1 SGHDT and CDR2 YYEEEE. This CDR3 has 14 residues. The CDR3 DNA sequence: TGTGCCAGCAGCTTAGGCGCTAGCAATCAGCCCCAGCATTTT. Amino acids: CASSLGASNQPQHF.

This clone was recorded a few times. V gene TRBV29-1 combines with J gene TRBJ2-3, with a possible D match to TRBD2 (5 bases). This CDR3 is 16 amino acids long. With 4 bases removed from V and 0 bases from J, the gap between germline ends came to 17 bases. Germline-derived CDR1 and CDR2 are SQVTM and ANQGSEA. The CDR3 region has the DNA TGCAGCGTTGCCGATACTAGGGAATCTAGCACAGATACGCAGTATTTT. Its translation is CSVADTRESSTDTQYF.

This chain links TRBV5-8 with TRBJ2-7; 12 bases match TRBD1. The V gene end was trimmed by 0 bases and the J gene end by 7 bases; junction bases not matched to a gene: 11. The CDR3 extends over 17 amino acids. Germline CDR1 SGHTS, CDR2 YDEGEE. The CDR3 DNA reads as TGTGCCAGCAGCTTGGCCTACCGCGGGACAGGGGGCCAGGAGCAGTACTTC. It codes for CASSLAYRGTGGQEQYF.

The chain links TRBV9 to TRBJ2-7; the D gene is possibly TRBD2 (5 bases). Deletions cut 4 bases from V and 0 bases from J, with 17 bases between. CDR1 and CDR2 (germline): SGDLS, YYNGEE. The CDR3 totals 16 residues. The CDR3 reads CASSPGSGRLSYEQYF. In DNA, the CDR3 is TGTGCCAGCAGCCCTGGCAGCGGCAGACTCTCCTACGAGCAGTACTTC.

This clone was seen a handful of times. The chain recombines TRBV3-1 (or the pseudogene TRBV3-2) with TRBJ1-1, with D unresolved. CDR3 length: 13 amino acids. The V and J ends lost 2 bases and 7 bases respectively, with 11 bases between them. The V gene's germline CDR1 is LGHDT and CDR2 YNNKEL (reference sequence). CDR3 sequence: CASSQRVRDEAFF. CDR3 nucleotides: TGTGCCAGCAGCCAAAGGGTTAGGGATGAAGCTTTCTTT.

The chain has TRBV19 and TRBJ2-2; TRBD2 matches at 8 bases. CDR1 is LNHDA and CDR2 is SQIVND in the germline V gene (reference sequence). Trimming cost V 7 bases and J 6 bases; bases outside gene matches: 10. This CDR3 spans 15 amino acids. CDR3 sequence reads: CASTQSGGPAGELFF. CDR3 sequence (DNA): TGTGCCAGTACCCAGAGCGGGGGTCCGGCCGGGGAGCTGTTTTTT.

V is TRBV28 and J is TRBJ2-2; 7 positions match TRBD1. CDR1 is MDHEN, CDR2 SYDVKM, per germline. With V trimmed by 2 bases and J by 1 base, 1 base remained unmatched. This CDR3 region has 15 residues. The CDR3 loop reads CASSLGDRNTGELFF. CDR3 bases: TGTGCCAGCAGTTTAGGGGACAGGAACACCGGGGAGCTGTTTTTT.

In DNA form, the CDR3 reads TGTGCCAGCAGCCCCCGGGCTACACCCTACGAGCAGTACTTC. Translation: CASSPRATPYEQYF. The genes are TRBV7-3 and TRBJ2-7; D is undetermined. Trimming shortened V by 5 bases and J by 2 bases, and 13 bases separated the two germline ends. The CDR3 runs 14 residues. CDR1 and CDR2 from the germline V gene are SGHTA and FQGTGA.

This chain joins TRBV3-1 (or the pseudogene TRBV3-2) and TRBJ2-5; the match to TRBD2 covers 9 bases. Germline assignment: CDR1 LGHDT and CDR2 YNNKEL (reference sequence). V was pared by 7 bases and J by 5 bases, with 17 bases of the junction left unmatched. The CDR3 length is 17 residues. In DNA form, the CDR3 reads TGTGCCAGCACTCGATTAGCGGGGGTTCTGGGAGGGGAGACCCAGTACTTC. This translates into CASTRLAGVLGGETQYF.

Notes on this clone: Other nucleotide sequences from this sample produce the same CDR3. The chain recombines TRBV7-2 with TRBJ2-2; 8 bases fit TRBD2. The CDR3 is made up of 17 amino acids. From germline, CDR1 is SGHTA and CDR2 FQGNSA. With V trimmed by 2 bases and J by 6 bases, 11 bases remained unmatched. CDR3 loop: CASSLQWSGGLAGELFF. The CDR3 nucleotides are TGTGCCAGCAGCTTACAATGGTCGGGGGGGCTCGCCGGGGAGCTGTTTTTT.

The rearrangement uses TRBV20-1 and TRBJ1-4; D gene uncertain. Germline CDR1 and CDR2: DFQATT and SNEGSKA (reference sequence). The CDR3 has 16 amino acids. V lost 3 bases to trimming and J lost 5 bases, with 19 bases between them. In nucleotides, the CDR3 is TGCAGTGCTAGTACATCCGGCTTCGGGGAGAATGAAAAACTGTTTTTT. It is translated as CSASTSGFGENEKLFF.

This clone was recorded once. V is TRBV11-2 and J is TRBJ1-4; 8 bases line up with TRBD1. The CDR3 runs 15 residues. From germline, CDR1 is SGHAT and CDR2 FQNNGV. The J segment lost 7 bases and the V segment lost 0 bases, leaving 4 bases of the junction unmatched. The CDR3 coding sequence is TGTGCCAGCAGCTTAGACGGGACAGGTAGTGAAAAACTGTTTTTT. As protein: CASSLDGTGSEKLFF.